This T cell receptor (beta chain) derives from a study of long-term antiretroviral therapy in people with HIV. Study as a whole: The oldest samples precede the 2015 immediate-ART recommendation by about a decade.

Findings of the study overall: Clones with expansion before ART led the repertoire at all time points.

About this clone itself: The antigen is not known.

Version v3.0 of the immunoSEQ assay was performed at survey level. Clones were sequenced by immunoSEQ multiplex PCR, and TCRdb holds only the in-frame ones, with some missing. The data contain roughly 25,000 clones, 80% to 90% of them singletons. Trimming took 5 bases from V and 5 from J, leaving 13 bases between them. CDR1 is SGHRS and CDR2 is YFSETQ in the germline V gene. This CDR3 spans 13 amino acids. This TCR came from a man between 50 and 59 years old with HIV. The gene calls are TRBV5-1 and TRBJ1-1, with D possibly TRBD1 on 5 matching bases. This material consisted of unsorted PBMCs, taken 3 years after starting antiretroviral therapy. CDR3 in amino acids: CASRPVDSTEAFF. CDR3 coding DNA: TGCGCCAGCAGACCGGTAGACAGTACTGAAGCTTTCTTT.